A single sample gave rise to the 10 T cell receptor beta chains below, sequenced in a study of Graves' ophthalmopathy and Graves' hyperthyroidism. RNA transcripts were the source from which TCR beta CDR3 regions were amplified. Following a first-round RT-PCR that used HTBI primers, a second-round multiplex PCR was carried out. TCRdb re-analysed the multiplex PCR reads in MiXCR, keeping a single row per CDR3 protein. The sample shows about 1.2 million distinct CDR3 sequences, 35% to 40% of them seen only once. Sequencing input: peripheral blood or thyroid tissue (not recorded which). The source of these receptors is an adult man with Graves' hyperthyroidism.

This clonotype appeared once. The chain is built from TRBV5-1 and TRBJ2-7; D remains unclear. V lost 2 bases and J 3 bases, leaving 12 bases between the germline ends. CDR3 length: 14 amino acids. Germline lookup yields CDR1 SGHRS and CDR2 YFSETQ. The CDR3, as DNA: TGCGCCAGCAGCTTAGCTACATTCTTCTACGAGCAGTACTTC. This sequence encodes CASSLATFFYEQYF.

This clonotype has at least ten counts. The chain employs TRBV2 and TRBJ2-7; D not resolved. V was pared by 6 bases and J by 6 bases, with 9 bases between. Germline assignment: CDR1 SNHLY and CDR2 FYNNEI. This CDR3 spans 11 amino acids. The CDR3 coding sequence is TGTGCCAGCAGCGACCTTCCCGAGCAGTACTTC. Protein product: CASSDLPEQYF.

The chain is built from TRBV7-6 and TRBJ1-6; D unclear. CDR1 and CDR2 from the germline V gene are SGHVS and FNYEAQ. This CDR3 region has 16 residues. Trimming pared 5 bases from V and 7 bases from J, leaving 18 bases between. CDR3 amino acids: CASSPLPDGVNSPLHF. CDR3 DNA: TGTGCCAGCAGCCCTCTTCCGGATGGGGTAAATTCACCCCTCCACTTT.

This clonotype was seen a handful of times. The V and J genes are TRBV11-2 and TRBJ2-7, with D maybe TRBD2 (5 bases). The CDR3 consists of 16 residues. Germline CDR1 is SGHAT and CDR2 is FQNNGV. V dropped 1 base and J dropped 0 bases, with 13 bases sitting between them. The CDR3 loop reads CASSLGGIASSYEQYF. CDR3 nucleotides: TGTGCCAGCAGCTTAGGAGGTATAGCGAGCTCCTACGAGCAGTACTTC.

A word on this clonotype: A read error may be the cause here, since a much bigger clone is one base away. The chain joins TRBV19 to TRBJ2-7, with a weak D call TRBD1 (6 bases). The V end lost 9 bases, the J end lost 6 bases, and 24 bases lay between the germline ends. Germline values: CDR1 LNHDA, CDR2 SQIVND (reference sequence). The length of the CDR3 is 15 residues. CDR3 in DNA: TGTGCCAGCGCAGTCCGGGACACAAGAACCTGCGAGCAGTACTTC. Protein sequence: CASAVRDTRTCEQYF.

The gene calls are TRBV10-3 and TRBJ1-3; the D gene is possibly TRBD1 (6 bases). The V gene lost 3 bases and the J gene lost 2 bases, with 17 bases spanning the gap. The CDR3 consists of 17 residues. Germline values: CDR1 ENHRY, CDR2 SYGVKD. For the CDR3, the DNA is TGTGCCATCAGTGACCCTCCCGGGACAACAACTGGAAACACCATATATTTT. Its protein is CAISDPPGTTTGNTIYF.

This clonotype was observed many times. The genes are TRBV10-2 and TRBJ2-7; 7 bases are shared with TRBD1. The CDR3 sequence is 15 residues long. Germline V lookup: CDR1 WSHSY, CDR2 SAAADI. The ends lost 8 bases at V and 1 base at J; junction bases unmatched: 11. The CDR3 here is CASHTPTGYSYEQYF. The CDR3 nucleotides read TGCGCCAGCCACACCCCGACAGGGTATTCCTACGAGCAGTACTTC.

The V and J genes are TRBV11-1 and TRBJ2-7, with 8 bases aligning to TRBD1. V was pared by 4 bases and J by 2 bases, with 4 bases of the junction left unmatched. This CDR3 spans 14 amino acids. Germline lookup yields CDR1 SGHAT and CDR2 FQDESV (reference sequence). CDR3 loop: CASSSGQVPYEQYF. Here the CDR3 DNA reads TGTGCCAGCAGCTCGGGACAGGTCCCCTACGAGCAGTACTTC.

This chain joins TRBV12-3 or TRBV12-4 and TRBJ1-1; D unclear. The V end lost 7 bases, the J end lost 9 bases, and 21 bases lay between the germline ends. The CDR3 totals 14 residues. This chain's CDR3 is CASTKIGGSEKAFF. CDR3 nucleotides: TGTGCCAGCACCAAAATTGGTGGTTCGGAAAAAGCTTTCTTT.

V usage is TRBV30 and J usage is TRBJ1-2, with 8 positions matching TRBD1. The V gene end was trimmed by 3 bases and the J gene end by 4 bases; junction bases not matched to a gene: 7. This CDR3 is 14 amino acids long. The V gene's germline CDR1 is GTSNPN and CDR2 SVGIG (reference sequence). As DNA, the CDR3 is TGTGCCTGGAGGGAAAGGACAGGGAGCTATGGCTACACCTTC. This gives the protein CAWRERTGSYGYTF.